These 8 T cell receptor beta chains were all obtained from the same sample, sequenced in a study of shared clonotypes between healthy human individuals. In the naive CD8 group, cells lacked CD45RO and were positively selected for CCR7, so terminally differentiated effector memory CD45RA+ cells were left out. The assay was immunoSEQ multiplex PCR, and TCRdb's table has in-frame clones only and misses some. Of nearly 600,000 clones listed, nearly 97% are singletons. The specimen was naive CD8+ T cells sorted from blood. These receptor sequences come from a woman aged 25 to 39 in good health.

This chain uses TRBV19 with TRBJ2-2; TRBD1 agrees at 9 bases. The CDR3 covers 17 residues. CDR1 is LNHDA and CDR2 is SQIVND in the germline V gene (reference sequence). Trimming cost V 7 bases and J 4 bases; bases outside gene matches: 13. The CDR3 bases are TGTGCCAGTACCGCCGCTTACAGGGGGCAGGGCACCGGGGAGCTGTTTTTT. It encodes CASTAAYRGQGTGELFF.

This chain links TRBV15 with TRBJ2-6; the D call may be TRBD1 or TRBD2 (6 bases each). The CDR3 extends over 17 amino acids. Germline assignment: CDR1 LNHNV and CDR2 YYDKDF (reference sequence). V lost 10 bases, J lost 0 bases, and 19 bases lay in between. This chain's CDR3 is CAREDRRGDSGANVLTF. CDR3 nucleotide sequence: TGTGCCAGAGAAGACAGGAGGGGGGACTCTGGGGCCAACGTCCTGACTTTC.

This CDR3 reads CASRGLGSGELFF. CDR3 coding DNA: TGTGCCAGCAGGGGTTTGGGGTCCGGGGAGCTGTTTTTT. The chain is built from TRBV11-2 and TRBJ2-2; unclear D gene. The CDR3 totals 13 residues. Germline CDR1 is SGHAT and CDR2 is FQNNGV. V gave up 6 bases and J gave up 6 bases, with 11 bases separating them.

The chain links TRBV27 to TRBJ1-5, with 8 bases identical to TRBD1. Trimming cost V 5 bases and J 4 bases; bases outside gene matches: 4. This CDR3 spans 14 amino acids. Germline CDR1 reads MNHEY; CDR2 reads SMNVEV (reference sequence). The CDR3 sequence: CASSVQGVNQPQHF. The CDR3 DNA reads as TGTGCCAGCAGTGTACAGGGGGTTAATCAGCCCCAGCATTTT.

The V and J genes are TRBV9 and TRBJ2-5, with 10 bases lining up with TRBD2. The J call may be incorrect, as the DNA end agrees better with TRBJ2-7. The CDR3 runs 15 residues. CDR1 SGDLS and CDR2 YYNGEE come from the germline V gene. For the CDR3, the DNA is TGTGCCAGCAGCGTAGGTAGCGGGAGGAGCTACGAGCAGTACTTC. Translation: CASSVGSGRSYEQYF.

The chain is built from TRBV5-4 and TRBJ1-1; D might be TRBD1 (5 bases). Germline assignment: CDR1 SGHNT and CDR2 YYREEE (reference sequence). CDR3 length: 15 residues. V lost 0 bases, J lost 3 bases, and 12 bases lay in between. CDR3 sequence reads: CASSLDEGGDTEAFF. In DNA form, the CDR3 reads TGTGCCAGCAGCTTGGACGAGGGAGGGGACACTGAAGCTTTCTTT.

This clone occurred once. The chain couples TRBV7-9 to TRBJ1-4, with 7 bases matching TRBD1. The germline CDR1 and CDR2 sequences are SEHNR and FQNEAQ (reference sequence). The length of the CDR3 is 14 residues. Germline trimming cut 5 bases from V and 8 bases from J; bases unmatched to any gene: 8. This chain's CDR3 is CASSRQGVSEKLFF. CDR3 coding DNA: TGTGCCAGCAGCCGACAGGGCGTAAGCGAAAAACTGTTTTTT.

A note on this clone: Other DNA sequences of this sample code for an identical CDR3. V is TRBV28 and J is TRBJ2-7, with 7 bases identical to TRBD1. In germline, CDR1 is MDHEN, CDR2 SYDVKM. The CDR3 extends over 13 amino acids. V lost 5 bases and J lost 3; bases outside the gene matches: 4. The CDR3 here is CASSPRDSYEQYF. For the CDR3, the DNA is TGTGCCAGCAGTCCCCGGGACAGCTACGAGCAGTACTTC.